What follows are 8 T cell receptor beta chains derived from one specimen sequenced in a study of blood T cell repertoires in COVID-19. The repertoire was sequenced with immunoSEQ multiplex PCR; TCRdb's copy has only in-frame clones and lacks some. The table shows more than 250,000 clones, with around 88% occurring only once. Sequencing input: peripheral blood. These receptors all stem from a woman between 45 and 60 years old with acute or convalescent COVID-19.

J is TRBJ2-3 and V is TRBV3-1 (or the pseudogene TRBV3-2); D is undetermined. The V end was cut by 4 bases, the J end by 2 bases, with 4 bases between. The CDR3 extends over 12 amino acids. The germline V gene has CDR1 LGHDT and CDR2 YNNKEL (reference sequence). The CDR3: CASSPHTDTQYF. CDR3 bases: TGTGCCAGCAGCCCCCACACAGATACGCAGTATTTT.

This clone was seen a single time. Here the CDR3 DNA reads TGTGCCAGCAGCCAAGCTCGGTCGGGGGGGCCATCAAAGACCCAGTACTTC. This encodes CASSQARSGGPSKTQYF. The chain has TRBV3-1 (or the pseudogene TRBV3-2) and TRBJ2-5; 8 bases agree with TRBD2. CDR1 and CDR2 (germline): LGHDT, YNNKEL (reference sequence). V dropped 1 base and J dropped 6; count of bases not matched to a gene: 13. The CDR3 spans 17 residues.

The V and J genes are TRBV11-2 and TRBJ2-1, with 7 bases lining up with TRBD2. Losses at the gene ends were 2 bases for V and 5 bases for J; bases not matched to a gene: 15. CDR1 SGHAT and CDR2 FQNNGV come from the germline V gene. This CDR3 has 18 residues. CDR3 loop: CASSLRIKALAADNEQFF. CDR3 sequence (DNA): TGTGCCAGCAGCTTAAGGATAAAGGCCCTAGCGGCCGACAATGAGCAGTTCTTC.

The chain combines TRBV30 with TRBJ1-4; 8 nucleotides match TRBD1. J gave up 8 bases and V 3 bases, and 8 bases lay outside the gene matches. This CDR3 has 14 amino acids. Germline V lookup: CDR1 GTSNPN, CDR2 SVGIG (reference sequence). The DNA for the CDR3 is TGTGCCTGGAGACCCAGGGGGCGCGAGGAAAAACTGTTTTTT. Translating it yields CAWRPRGREEKLFF.

In its sample, this clone was seen once. This chain joins TRBV10-3 and TRBJ1-5; a weak D match, TRBD1 (6 bases). The V and J ends lost 3 bases and 4 bases respectively, with 13 bases between them. The CDR3 consists of 15 residues. The germline gives CDR1 ENHRY, CDR2 SYGVKD. The chain's CDR3 is CAISEQQGWNQPQHF. The CDR3 DNA follows: TGTGCCATCAGTGAACAACAGGGATGGAATCAGCCCCAGCATTTT.

The V call is TRBV27, the J call TRBJ2-1, with a weak D call TRBD2 (5 bases). The V and J ends lost 8 bases and 5 bases respectively, with 13 bases between them. Germline V gene lookup returns CDR1 MNHEY and CDR2 SMNVEV (reference sequence). CDR3 length equals 13 residues. DNA of the CDR3: TGTGCCAGCTCTTTTAGGAGGAACAATGAGCAGTTCTTC. It yields the protein CASSFRRNNEQFF.

This clone was seen once. The chain couples TRBV12-3 or TRBV12-4 to TRBJ1-4; D is uncertain. The CDR3 is 12 amino acids. V lost 8 bases and J lost 8, with 12 bases in between. The DNA of the CDR3 is TGTGCCAGCGGGGAGACGGAGGAAAAACTGTTTTTT. Encoded protein: CASGETEEKLFF.

This chain uses TRBV7-2 with TRBJ2-3, with D maybe TRBD1 (5 bases). Looked up from germline, CDR1 is SGHTA and CDR2 is FQGNSA. The CDR3 runs to 16 residues. Between the trimmed V and J ends, which lost 7 bases and 5 bases, there was a span of 22 bases. CDR3 DNA: TGTGCCAGCATCTCTAGAGGCAGGGAAGATGGAGATACGCAGTATTTT. Protein product: CASISRGREDGDTQYF.